These 15 T cell receptor beta chains share one sample of origin, sequenced in a study of technical replicates of blood from a handful of donors. Using immunoSEQ multiplex PCR, the repertoire was profiled, and TCRdb retains in-frame clones only, with some absent. Of about 79,000 clones listed, 94% are singletons. Sequenced sample: T cells isolated from PBMCs. These receptors were taken from a human donor in good health.

The chain couples TRBV29-1 to TRBJ2-1; 10 positions match TRBD2. Unmatched junction bases numbered 18, after V lost 3 bases and J lost 1 base. Germline V gives CDR1 SQVTM, CDR2 ANQGSEA. CDR3 length: 20 amino acids. The CDR3: CSVEFWGQAEREGSYNEQFF. CDR3 in DNA: TGCAGCGTTGAGTTCTGGGGACAGGCGGAGCGGGAGGGATCCTACAATGAGCAGTTCTTC.

This rearrangement joins TRBV2 to TRBJ2-1, with TRBD1 identical over 9 bases. There are 13 residues in the CDR3. The ends lost 7 bases at V and 4 bases at J; junction bases unmatched: 2. Germline CDR1 and CDR2: SNHLY and FYNNEI. In DNA form, the CDR3 reads TGTGCCAGCACGACAGGGGGGTACAATGAGCAGTTCTTC. This translates into CASTTGGYNEQFF.

This clone was detected only once. The CDR3 here is CASSRPRLAGGCLCTDTQYF. The CDR3 DNA sequence: TGTGCCAGCAGTCGCCCGAGACTAGCGGGAGGGTGCCTCTGCACAGATACGCAGTATTTT. This sequence joins TRBV21-1 and TRBJ2-3; no DNA check was done on the table's D call, TRBD2. TRBV21-1 is labeled a pseudogene. The CDR3 is 20 residues long.

V gene TRBV7-9 combines with J gene TRBJ1-2, with a tentative D call TRBD1 (6 bases). The CDR3 extends over 13 amino acids. Trimming pared 3 bases from V and 6 bases from J, leaving 11 bases between. The germline V gene encodes CDR1 SEHNR and CDR2 FQNEAQ (reference sequence). The CDR3 spells CASSFQGRNGYTF. The CDR3 DNA is TGTGCCAGCAGCTTTCAGGGGCGGAATGGCTACACCTTC.

This chain joins TRBV6-1 and TRBJ2-1; 7 bases match TRBD2. The CDR3 contains 15 residues. The germline CDR1 and CDR2 sequences are MNHNS and SASEGT. V shed 6 bases and J 0 bases; nucleotides not matched to a gene: 5. CDR3: CASSQPSGSYNEQFF. The CDR3 nucleotides read TGTGCCAGCAGCCAGCCTAGCGGCTCCTACAATGAGCAGTTCTTC.

The chain uses TRBV6-6 and TRBJ1-4; a possible D gene is TRBD1 (5 bases). The germline gives CDR1 MNHNY, CDR2 SVGAGI (reference sequence). This CDR3 comprises 16 residues. V lost 1 base and J 7 bases, leaving 16 bases between the germline ends. The CDR3 here is CASSYWRRGGSEKLFF. In DNA, the CDR3 is TGTGCCAGCAGTTACTGGAGGAGGGGTGGTAGTGAAAAACTGTTTTTT.

The chain carries TRBV21-1 and TRBJ1-1; TRBD1 is the table's D call, not checked against the DNA. TRBV21-1 is a documented pseudogene. The CDR3 spans 12 residues. The chain's CDR3 is CASTVQGVEAFF. The CDR3 DNA is TGTGCCAGCACCGTTCAGGGTGTCGAAGCTTTCTTT.

The chain combines TRBV29-1 with TRBJ2-5, with a possible D match to TRBD2 (5 bases). Germline CDR1 reads SQVTM; CDR2 reads ANQGSEA. This CDR3 is built from 14 residues. The V gene lost 3 bases and the J gene lost 7 bases, with 18 bases spanning the gap. CDR3 sequence: CSVDYGVQSGTQYF. In DNA, the CDR3 is TGCAGCGTTGATTACGGGGTACAATCGGGGACCCAGTACTTC.

The genes are TRBV28 and TRBJ1-4; D is undetermined. CDR3 length: 12 amino acids. CDR1 MDHEN and CDR2 SYDVKM come from the germline V gene. Trimming shortened V by 8 bases and J by 7 bases, and 11 bases separated the two germline ends. The CDR3 DNA follows: TGTGCCAGCCATGTTTCCGGTGAAAAACTGTTTTTT. It specifies CASHVSGEKLFF.

The V call is TRBV5-4, the J call TRBJ2-7; the match to TRBD2 covers 9 bases. The V gene end was trimmed by 2 bases and the J gene end by 6 bases; junction bases not matched to a gene: 9. Germline V gene data show CDR1 as SGHNT and CDR2 as YYREEE (reference sequence). There are 15 residues in the CDR3. CDR3 DNA sequence: TGTGCCAGCAGCTTATCCGGAGCGGGAGGATTCGAGCAGTACTTC. This translates into CASSLSGAGGFEQYF.

This clone was counted once. The rearrangement uses TRBV7-9 and TRBJ1-4; 7 bases map to TRBD1. With 5 bases clipped from V and 3 bases from J, the junction kept 3 bases outside the gene matches. The CDR3 loop spans 14 amino acids. Germline CDR1 and CDR2: SEHNR and FQNEAQ (reference sequence). The CDR3 nucleotides are TGTGCCAGCAGCCAGGGACAGCCTAATGAAAAACTGTTTTTT. It yields the protein CASSQGQPNEKLFF.

This rearrangement joins TRBV6-6 to TRBJ2-5; 7 bases match TRBD2. The CDR3 is made up of 12 amino acids. Germline CDR1 MNHNY, CDR2 SVGAGI (reference sequence). V shed 4 bases and J 5 bases; nucleotides not matched to a gene: 1. Here the CDR3 reads CASSSLAETQYF. CDR3 bases: TGTGCCAGCAGTTCACTAGCGGAGACCCAGTACTTC.

This clone was seen only once. The genes are TRBV5-4 and TRBJ1-5; D ambiguous. Germline assignment: CDR1 SGHNT and CDR2 YYREEE (reference sequence). This CDR3 has 15 amino acids. The ends were cut back, 0 bases at V and 5 bases at J, with 12 bases in the middle. The CDR3 DNA is TGTGCCAGCAGCTTGGTTGCAGGAAGATATCAGCCCCAGCATTTT. Its translation is CASSLVAGRYQPQHF.

The V and J genes are TRBV9 and TRBJ2-7, with 7 bases lining up with TRBD1. Germline CDR1 SGDLS, CDR2 YYNGEE. V shed 4 bases and J 6 bases; nucleotides not matched to a gene: 7. This CDR3 comprises 13 residues. CDR3 region: CASSPDRVGEQYF. The CDR3 DNA reads TGTGCCAGCAGCCCAGACAGGGTCGGCGAGCAGTACTTC.

V gene TRBV18 combines with J gene TRBJ1-1, with TRBD1 matching over 8 bases. Germline CDR1 is KGHSH and CDR2 is LQKENI. This CDR3 contains 18 residues. J lost 1 base, V lost 6 bases, and 16 bases had no gene match. The CDR3 spells CASSQPLGQGLPNTEAFF. For the CDR3, the DNA is TGTGCCAGCTCTCAACCGCTCGGACAGGGTCTACCGAACACTGAAGCTTTCTTT. Drawing the rest from reference TRBV18 and TRBJ1-1, the complete variable domain is NAGVMQNPRHLVRRRGQEARLRCSPMKGHSHVYWYRQLPEEGLKFMVYLQKENIIDESGMPKERFSAEFPKEGPSILRIQQVVRGDSAAYFCASSQPLGQGLPNTEAFFGQGTRLTVV.